Presented here are 10 T cell receptor beta chains from one specimen sequenced in a study of T cell repertoires in cytomegalovirus infection. TCRdb re-derived calls from the reads in MiXCR, one entry per CDR3 protein. The table shows more than 65,000 distinct CDR3 sequences, with around 49% occurring only once. These receptors' antigens are unknown. The starting material was CD8+ T cells from cultured PBMCs, obtained from culture after CMV antigen stimulation. The receptors were sampled from a human donor in good health (CMV status not recorded). Some clones in this sample may be carry-over from other donors' samples.

The V gene is TRBV7-3, the J gene TRBJ2-1, with 7 bases fitting TRBD2. Germline assignment: CDR1 SGHTA and CDR2 FQGTGA. The V and J ends lost 5 bases and 4 bases, in that order; junction bases with no gene match: 8. The CDR3 sequence is 15 residues long. The CDR3 DNA reads as TGTGCCAGCAGCCTCGAGGGCGGGGGATACAATGAGCAGTTCTTC. Residues: CASSLEGGGYNEQFF. The full variable domain, rest sourced from reference TRBV7-3 and TRBJ2-1, is GAGVSQTPSNKVTEKGKYVELRCDPISGHTALYWYRQSLGQGPEFLIYFQGTGAADDSGLPNDRFFAVRPEGSVSTLKIQRTERGDSAVYLCASSLEGGGYNEQFFGPGTRLTVL.

The V call is TRBV3-1, the J call TRBJ2-3; 8 bases agree with TRBD1. Germline lookup yields CDR1 LGHDT and CDR2 YNNKEL (reference sequence). With V trimmed by 1 base and J by 8 bases, 8 bases remained unmatched. The CDR3 sequence is 15 residues long. CDR3 protein: CASSQGGQAEGTQYF. For the CDR3, the DNA is TGTGCCAGCAGCCAAGGGGGACAGGCGGAGGGTACGCAGTATTTT.

The chain is built from TRBV15 and TRBJ2-2; D uncertain. The CDR3 is 17 residues long. CDR1 LNHNV and CDR2 YYDKDF come from the germline V gene (reference sequence). V lost 0 bases to trimming and J lost 4 bases, with 15 bases between them. The CDR3 region has the DNA TGTGCCACCAGCAGAGAGCCCGCTGACTTGTCCACCGGGGAGCTGTTTTTT. Protein: CATSREPADLSTGELFF.

V usage is TRBV18 and J usage is TRBJ2-5; D uncertain. V lost 3 bases to trimming and J lost 1 base, with 9 bases between them. Per the germline V gene, CDR1 is KGHSH and CDR2 is LQKENI. The CDR3 sequence is 14 residues long. CDR3 sequence: CASSPGGSQETQYF. The CDR3 nucleotides are TGTGCCAGCTCACCGGGCGGATCCCAAGAGACCCAGTACTTC. The full variable domain, its missing parts supplied by reference TRBV18 and TRBJ2-5, is NAGVMQNPRHLVRRRGQEARLRCSPMKGHSHVYWYRQLPEEGLKFMVYLQKENIIDESGMPKERFSAEFPKEGPSILRIQQVVRGDSAAYFCASSPGGSQETQYFGPGTRLLVL.

The chain links TRBV28 to TRBJ2-5; 9 bases fit TRBD1. V lost 5 bases to trimming and J lost 5 bases; unmatched junction nucleotides: 9. CDR3 size: 15 residues. Germline CDR1 reads MDHEN; CDR2 reads SYDVKM. Here the CDR3 reads CASSRTGVHAETQYF. The CDR3 DNA sequence: TGTGCCAGCAGTCGGACAGGGGTCCATGCGGAGACCCAGTACTTC.

This clonotype was recorded only once. The chain combines TRBV4-1 with TRBJ2-3; the match to TRBD2 covers 14 bases. This CDR3 is built from 17 residues. V gave up 2 bases and J gave up 7 bases; unmatched junction bases: 8. Germline CDR1 and CDR2: MGHRA and YSYEKL. CDR3 bases: TGCGCCAGCAGCCAACGTGGGACTAGCGGGAGCCCATATACGCAGTATTTT. Its translation: CASSQRGTSGSPYTQYF.

The chain is built from TRBV7-8 and TRBJ1-2; 7 positions match TRBD1. Germline CDR1 is SGHVS and CDR2 is FQNEAQ. The CDR3 covers 15 residues. V shed 3 bases and J 8 bases; nucleotides not matched to a gene: 12. This chain's CDR3 is CASSFTTGQVSGYTF. The DNA for the CDR3 is TGTGCCAGCAGCTTCACCACCGGACAGGTATCCGGCTACACCTTC.

V and J are TRBV6-6 and TRBJ2-3; no definite D call. The CDR3 covers 13 residues. V dropped 8 bases and J dropped 2 bases, with 11 bases sitting between them. Looked up from germline, CDR1 is MNHNY and CDR2 is SVGAGI (reference sequence). The CDR3 region has the DNA TGTGCCAGCGAGGATGACAACACAGATACGCAGTATTTT. It specifies CASEDDNTDTQYF.

This clonotype was seen once. V and J are TRBV5-6 and TRBJ1-1, with TRBD1 matching over 9 bases. V was pared by 0 bases and J by 3 bases, with 3 bases of the junction left unmatched. The germline CDR1 and CDR2 sequences are SGHDT and YYEEEE. The CDR3 has 15 residues. In nucleotides, the CDR3 is TGTGCCAGCAGCTTGGTGGGACAGGGAGACACTGAAGCTTTCTTT. This gives the protein CASSLVGQGDTEAFF.

Concerning this clonotype itself: This may arise from a read error, as a much more abundant clone is one base away. This chain joins TRBV7-2 and TRBJ2-5, with D tentatively TRBD2 (5 bases). Per the germline V gene, CDR1 is SGHTA and CDR2 is FQGNSA. This CDR3 contains 15 residues. The CDR3 nucleotides are TGTGCCAGCAGCGAAACCACGGGTACGGAGGAGACCCAGTGCTTC. Residues: CASSETTGTEETQCF.